The present entry profiles one T cell receptor (beta chain) with its context. Its binding antigen is unknown. Base qualities are not at hand, and no much larger clone is one base apart. TCRbeta CDR3 regions were amplified from genomic DNA using the immunoSEQ Assay, a bias-controlled multiplex PCR. From the authors' description of their analysis: Within the assay, amplification of reference gene primers was used to estimate how many nucleated cells each sample contained. To quantify the absolute abundance of each unique TCRbeta CDR3 rearrangement, sequence reads were collapsed and filtered. For each sample, productive Simpson clonality was calculated as the square root of Simpson's diversity index over productive rearrangements. The source is immuneACCESS, and TCRdb retained only in-frame sequences with V and J called. Part of the clones is not carried over; for the studies checked, unresolved V genes explain less than half of this, and the remainder is unexplained. That table furnishes V, J and clone size, whereas the DNA furnished D and trimming. The sample table shows approximately 99,000 clones, and 80% to 90% are seen once. The ten largest clones represent approximately 2% of the sample.

The sample belongs to a study of blood T cell repertoires in COVID-19 (dated by TCRdb to the early 2020s). As for the study more broadly: Samples covering the acute and convalescent phases of COVID-19 were provided by collaborators in the United States, Italy and Spain. Samples came from the ongoing ImmuneRACE study (first 160 participants) plus 1,254 subjects from 6 global collaborators. Deeply sampled blood TCRbeta repertoires from subjects exposed to, actively infected with, or recovered from COVID-19 were included in the dataset. Nearly every sample came with metadata listing a de-identified subject ID, COVID-19 status, age in years and sex. The material from the prospective study consisted of cDNA or gDNA derived from T cells, B-cell-depleted T cells, or PBMCs. Where available, HLA class I and class II types were taken from metadata supplied by the sample provider and were not determined by assay-based typing. The repertoires were released in a freely available public database intended as a resource for research on the immune response to SARS-CoV-2.

In Seattle, one collaborating source enrolled patients while the infection was active and tracked those patients longitudinally over the course of disease. The collaborating institutions used their own protocols to collect whole blood in K2EDTA tubes. For TCRbeta analysis, collaborator samples were shipped as frozen whole blood, as isolated PBMCs, or as DNA extracted from either sample type. The V and J ends are trimmed by 3 bases and 6 bases, leaving 9 bases between them. The CDR3 spans 14 residues, from the cysteine through the phenylalanine. Just CDR3 DNA is preserved here, 42 bases in frame from base 1. Based on the germline V gene, the CDR1 and CDR2 sequences are MGHDK and SYGVNS. Beyond this particular receptor, the publication reports: The quantity of clinical and demographic metadata differed by source and by participant and was supplied without curation.

Sequencing used peripheral blood. The TCR comes from a man aged 50 to 60 with COVID-19, enrolled during active disease. The chain links TRBV25-1 with TRBJ1-6; the D gene is perhaps TRBD1, on 5 matching bases. The CDR3: CASSDWGGNSPLHF. The DNA is TGTGCCAGCAGTGATTGGGGCGGTAATTCACCCCTCCACTTT.